This T cell receptor beta chain was recorded in a study of blood T cell repertoires in COVID-19. For the study at large: T cells, B-cell-depleted T cells, or PBMCs provided the cDNA or gDNA that served as material.

This clone came up once. The CDR3 contains 14 residues. V lost 7 bases and J lost 4; bases outside the gene matches: 5. The germline CDR1 and CDR2 sequences are MDHEN and SYDVKM. Method: immunoSEQ multiplex PCR; TCRdb's copy keeps in-frame clones and lacks some. Here the sample spans fewer than 85,000 clones, 80% to 90% being singletons. Sequenced: peripheral blood. The chain recombines TRBV28 with TRBJ1-2; 11 nucleotides align to TRBD1. The clonotype originates from a man between 45 and 60 years old with active COVID-19. The CDR3 loop reads CASIWTGGLYGYTF. CDR3 nucleotides: TGTGCCAGCATTTGGACAGGGGGCCTCTATGGCTACACCTTC.